The rows below give T cell receptor beta chains drawn from one sample of a study of cytomegalovirus exposure and HLA in healthy donors. Assay: immunoSEQ multiplex PCR; the TCRdb copy retains only in-frame clones and omits some. This table holds roughly 150,000 clones, about 94% found once. The sequenced material came from PBMCs. The receptors were sampled from a man aged 18 to 30 in good health and CMV-seropositive. Each CDR3 is given with its conserved first and last residue. Each record gives: J gene, D gene, V gene, CDR3 DNA, CDR3 protein. A D gene is named only where the DNA matches it firmly.

J: TRBJ1-1
D: -
V: TRBV11-2
DNA: TGTGCCAGCAGCTTAGATCGGGGGGGCAGGTTTAGCACTGAAGCTTTCTTT
CDR3: CASSLDRGGRFSTEAFF

J: TRBJ2-2
D: TRBD1
V: TRBV30
DNA: TGTGCCTGGAGGCTCTGCGGACAGGGTAATTGCGGGGAGCTGTTTTTT
CDR3: CAWRLCGQGNCGELFF

J: TRBJ1-4
D: -
V: TRBV5-8
DNA: TGTGCCAGCAGCTTGGGACAAATAAATGAAAAACTGTTTTTT
CDR3: CASSLGQINEKLFF

J: TRBJ2-5
D: -
V: TRBV7-9
DNA: TGTGCCAGCAGCCCCCAGCGGGTCCTAGAGACCCAGTACTTC
CDR3: CASSPQRVLETQYF

J: TRBJ2-7
D: -
V: TRBV28
DNA: TGTGCCAGCAGTCTCACCTCTAGCTCCTACGAGCAGTACTTC
CDR3: CASSLTSSSYEQYF

J: TRBJ2-2
D: TRBD2
V: TRBV27
DNA: TGTGCCAGCGGGAGGGCCTATAGGACCGGGGAGCTGTTTTTT
CDR3: CASGRAYRTGELFF

J: TRBJ1-2
D: TRBD1
V: TRBV28
DNA: TGTGCCACCTTCGGACAGGGCCTATCCTATGGCTACACCTTC
CDR3: CATFGQGLSYGYTF

J: TRBJ2-1
D: -
V: TRBV20-1
DNA: TGCAGTGCTAGCGGTTCCAATGAGCAGTTCTTC
CDR3: CSASGSNEQFF

J: TRBJ2-7
D: TRBD1
V: TRBV6-5
DNA: TGTGCCAGCAGTTGGGGACAGGGAAAAGGCGAGCAGTACTTC
CDR3: CASSWGQGKGEQYF

J: TRBJ2-7
D: -
V: TRBV27
DNA: TGTGCCAGCAGTTTTGGCGGCCCCCGGGGCAGGGGAATTTACGAGCAGTACTTC
CDR3: CASSFGGPRGRGIYEQYF

J: TRBJ1-1
D: TRBD1
V: TRBV7-8
DNA: TGTGCCAGCAGCCTAAGAGTGTATGAGGGGGCTATAGACACTGAAGCTTTCTTT
CDR3: CASSLRVYEGAIDTEAFF

J: TRBJ1-2
D: -
V: TRBV5-4
DNA: TGTGCCAGCAGCTATCACAAGGGGATTACGGATGGCTACACCTTC
CDR3: CASSYHKGITDGYTF